The 3 T cell receptor beta chains below were found in one sample sequenced in a study of T cells in Graves' hyperthyroidism and ophthalmopathy. Amplification of TCR beta CDR3 regions was performed using RNA transcripts as template. TCR CDR3 regions were first amplified by RT-PCR with HTBI primers. TCRdb redid the calling of the multiplex PCR reads with MiXCR, one entry per CDR3 protein. The sample lists about 180,000 distinct CDR3 sequences, about 18% occurring once. The material sequenced was blood. The source of these receptors is a woman aged 45-59 years with Graves' hyperthyroidism.

The chain carries TRBV28 and TRBJ1-2; TRBD1 aligns across 7 bases. Per germline, CDR1 MDHEN and CDR2 SYDVKM. Trimming took 3 bases from V and 5 from J; bases not matched to a gene: 9. This CDR3 comprises 15 residues. CDR3 in amino acids: CASSFDRDGMYGYTF. CDR3 sequence (DNA): TGTGCCAGCAGTTTTGACAGGGATGGCATGTATGGCTACACCTTC.

The gene calls are TRBV2 and TRBJ2-7, with 8 bases aligning to TRBD1. This CDR3 contains 11 residues. After removal of 10 bases from V and 8 bases from J, the junction contained 7 bases not matched to a gene. Per germline, CDR1 SNHLY and CDR2 FYNNEI. This CDR3 reads CATGGQGKQYF. The CDR3 nucleotides are TGTGCCACAGGAGGACAGGGAAAGCAGTACTTC.

This chain links TRBV9 with TRBJ2-6; no definite D call. The CDR3 runs 14 residues. With 5 bases removed from V and 2 bases from J, the gap between germline ends came to 8 bases. CDR1 is SGDLS and CDR2 is YYNGEE in the germline V gene. The CDR3 DNA follows: TGTGCCAGCAGTGTACTTACTGGGGCCAACGTCCTGACTTTC. Translating it yields CASSVLTGANVLTF.